These T cell receptor beta chains were read from a single sample in a study of T cells after yellow fever vaccination. TCRdb re-called the 5' RACE reads through MiXCR, storing one row per CDR3 protein. Of 350,000 to 450,000 distinct CDR3 sequences listed, under 7.5% are singletons. The input for sequencing was PBMCs, taken 5 days after the yellow fever booster vaccination. Receptors were obtained from a man aged 30-40 years who received the YFV17D yellow fever vaccine. The CDR3 runs from the conserved cysteine through the conserved F or W. Size values are once, few and many counts, or a class for expanded clones, and some rows have none.

J	V	size	CDR3
TRBJ2-7	TRBV11-2	many	CASSPMTSGISNEQYF
TRBJ1-5	TRBV6-5	NA	CASSYPNSNQPQHF
TRBJ2-7	TRBV10-2	NA	CASSEVQGSLYEQYF
TRBJ1-6	TRBV4-2	many	CASSQHGPNSPLHF
TRBJ2-1	TRBV5-1	NA	CASSLAQGVNEQFF
TRBJ2-7	TRBV10-3	many	CAISEGGTYEQYF
TRBJ2-2	TRBV28	many	CASRSGQGALGELFF
TRBJ2-7	TRBV6-2/TRBV6-3	NA	CASSPPGTRYEQYF
TRBJ2-5	TRBV7-8	many	CASSLAPTDRKNF
TRBJ2-7	TRBV19	few	CASSPGHHYEQYF
TRBJ1-2	TRBV12-5	few	CASGPRGGTDGYTF
TRBJ2-3	TRBV6-2/TRBV6-3	NA	CASRNGADTQYF
TRBJ2-2	TRBV5-1	NA	CASTPGGNTGELFF
TRBJ2-5	TRBV9	many	CASSVGFSGRRETQYF
TRBJ2-1	TRBV12-5	few	CASGSGEGVRGEQFF
TRBJ2-1	TRBV7-9	few	CASSRTSPPNEQFF
TRBJ2-3	TRBV5-5	few	CASRGLEDTQYF
TRBJ1-2	TRBV5-5	many	CASSLQGADGYGYTF
TRBJ1-3	TRBV7-2	NA	CASSPNRGGNTIYF
TRBJ2-7	TRBV7-9	NA	CASSFGLAGGPSYEQYF
TRBJ2-5	TRBV30	few	CACPGGGLETQYF
TRBJ2-1	TRBV12-3/TRBV12-4	NA	CASSLGLAGGGGEQFF
TRBJ2-1	TRBV20-1	few	CSARIGTGGNEQFF
TRBJ2-6	TRBV15	few	CATRTTGAGANVLTF
TRBJ2-6	TRBV14	NA	CASSHLGHSGANVLTF
TRBJ2-7	TRBV20-1	few	CSAPGTGFSEQYF
TRBJ2-7	TRBV6-1	NA	CASSDWTSGAQYF
TRBJ2-7	TRBV7-8	NA	CASSSMSEQYF
TRBJ1-6	TRBV12-3/TRBV12-4	many	CASRRPGHYSPLHF
TRBJ2-1	TRBV5-5	many	CASSAGLTWANEQFF
TRBJ2-1	TRBV29-1	NA	CSAVANSYNEQFF
TRBJ2-7	TRBV6-1	NA	CASSPHRGPNEQYF
TRBJ2-5	TRBV18	NA	CASSPPLAEETQYF
TRBJ2-3	TRBV4-3	NA	CASSQDWGYLDTQYF
TRBJ2-5	TRBV12-3/TRBV12-4	many	CASRLTGVETQYF
TRBJ2-5	TRBV5-1	NA	CASSPNRGLGETQYF
TRBJ2-5	TRBV5-4	few	CASSSPPSGETQYF
TRBJ1-1	TRBV24-1	few	CATSEIGEVAFF
TRBJ2-3	TRBV5-1	many	CASRLAGGDTDTQYF
TRBJ2-1	TRBV29-1	NA	CSVEGLRDNEQFF
TRBJ2-5	TRBV7-2	few	CASSLMTWQETQYF
TRBJ2-7	TRBV7-9	many	CASSSPPGLGYEQYF
TRBJ2-3	TRBV7-2	many	CASSLVGGGDTQYF
TRBJ2-7	TRBV29-1	NA	CSVEKTGNYEQYF
TRBJ2-1	TRBV30	few	CAWSVHESNEQFF
TRBJ2-2	TRBV14	few	CASSQIWGANTGELFF
TRBJ1-4	TRBV4-3	NA	CASSRQTATNEKLFF
TRBJ2-7	TRBV20-1	NA	CSASSILSGSSYEQYF